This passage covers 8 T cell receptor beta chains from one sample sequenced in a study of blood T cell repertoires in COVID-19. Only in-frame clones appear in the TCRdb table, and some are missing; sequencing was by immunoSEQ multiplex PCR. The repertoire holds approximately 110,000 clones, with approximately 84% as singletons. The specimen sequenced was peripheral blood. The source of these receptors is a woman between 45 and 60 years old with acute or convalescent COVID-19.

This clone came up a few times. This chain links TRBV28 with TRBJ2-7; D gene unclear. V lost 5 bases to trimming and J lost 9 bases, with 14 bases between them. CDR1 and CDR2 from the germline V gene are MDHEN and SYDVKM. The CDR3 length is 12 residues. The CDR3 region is CASSPLVPGQYF. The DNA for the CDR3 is TGTGCCAGCAGTCCCCTCGTCCCGGGGCAGTACTTC.

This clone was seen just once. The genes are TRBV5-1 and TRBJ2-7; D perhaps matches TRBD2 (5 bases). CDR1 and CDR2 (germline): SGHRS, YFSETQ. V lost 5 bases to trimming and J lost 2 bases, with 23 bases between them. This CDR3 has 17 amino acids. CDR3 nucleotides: TGCGCCAGCAGGGCGGATGGCTACGGGATACTCACCTACGAGCAGTACTTC. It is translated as CASRADGYGILTYEQYF.

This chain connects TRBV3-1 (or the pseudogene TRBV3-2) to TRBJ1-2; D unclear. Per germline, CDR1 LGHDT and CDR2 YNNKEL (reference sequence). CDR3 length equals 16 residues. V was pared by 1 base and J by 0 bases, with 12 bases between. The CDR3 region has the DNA TGTGCCAGCAGCCAAGTACACAGAAGTTCTAACTATGGCTACACCTTC. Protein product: CASSQVHRSSNYGYTF.

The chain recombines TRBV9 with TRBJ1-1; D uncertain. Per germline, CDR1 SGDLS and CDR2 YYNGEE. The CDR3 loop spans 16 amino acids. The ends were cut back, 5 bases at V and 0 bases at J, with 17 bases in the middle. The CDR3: CASRARRDGMNTEAFF. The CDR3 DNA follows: TGTGCCAGCAGAGCCCGGCGTGACGGGATGAACACTGAAGCTTTCTTT.

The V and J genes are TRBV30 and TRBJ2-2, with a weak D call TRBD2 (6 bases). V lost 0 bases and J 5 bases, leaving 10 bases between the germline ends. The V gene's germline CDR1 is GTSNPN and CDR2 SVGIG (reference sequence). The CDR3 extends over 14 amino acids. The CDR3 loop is CAWSVLRETGELFF. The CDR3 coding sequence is TGTGCCTGGAGTGTACTACGGGAGACCGGGGAGCTGTTTTTT.

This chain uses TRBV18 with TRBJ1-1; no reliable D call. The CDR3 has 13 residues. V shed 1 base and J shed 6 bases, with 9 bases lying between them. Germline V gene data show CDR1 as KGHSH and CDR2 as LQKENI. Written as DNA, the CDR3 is TGTGCCAGCTCACCACAGAGTAACCCTGAAGCTTTCTTT. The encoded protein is CASSPQSNPEAFF.

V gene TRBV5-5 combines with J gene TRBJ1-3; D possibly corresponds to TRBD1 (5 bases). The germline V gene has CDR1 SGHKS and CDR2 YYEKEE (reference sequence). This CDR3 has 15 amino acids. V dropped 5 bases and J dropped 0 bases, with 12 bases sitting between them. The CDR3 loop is CASSYRSNSGNTIYF. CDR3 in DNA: TGTGCCAGCAGTTACAGGTCGAACTCTGGAAACACCATATATTTT. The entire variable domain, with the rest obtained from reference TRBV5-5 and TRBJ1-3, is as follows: DAGVTQSPTHLIKTRGQQVTLRCSPISGHKSVSWYQQVLGQGPQFIFQYYEKEERGRGNFPDRFSARQFPNYSSELNVNALLLGDSALYLCASSYRSNSGNTIYFGEGSWLTVV.

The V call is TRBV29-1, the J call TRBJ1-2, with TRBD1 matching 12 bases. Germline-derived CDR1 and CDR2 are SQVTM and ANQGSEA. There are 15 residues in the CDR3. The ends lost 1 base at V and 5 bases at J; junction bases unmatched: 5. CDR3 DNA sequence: TGCAGCGTTGAAGGGGGGGACAGGGGGCGTTATGGCTACACCTTC. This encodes CSVEGGDRGRYGYTF.